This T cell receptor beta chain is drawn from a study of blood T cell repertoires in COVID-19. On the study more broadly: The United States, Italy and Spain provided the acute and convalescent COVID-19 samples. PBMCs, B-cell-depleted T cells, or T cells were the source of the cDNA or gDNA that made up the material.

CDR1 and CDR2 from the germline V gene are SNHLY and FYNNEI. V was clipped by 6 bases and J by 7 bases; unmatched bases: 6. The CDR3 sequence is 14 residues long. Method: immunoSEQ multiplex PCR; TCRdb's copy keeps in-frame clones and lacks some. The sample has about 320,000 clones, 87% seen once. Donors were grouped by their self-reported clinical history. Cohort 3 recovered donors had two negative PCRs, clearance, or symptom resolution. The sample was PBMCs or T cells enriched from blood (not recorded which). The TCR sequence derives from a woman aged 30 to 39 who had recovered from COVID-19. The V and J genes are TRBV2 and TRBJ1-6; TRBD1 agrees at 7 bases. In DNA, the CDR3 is TGTGCCAGCAGCGAGACAGGGAGGAATTCACCCCTCCACTTT. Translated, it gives CASSETGRNSPLHF.